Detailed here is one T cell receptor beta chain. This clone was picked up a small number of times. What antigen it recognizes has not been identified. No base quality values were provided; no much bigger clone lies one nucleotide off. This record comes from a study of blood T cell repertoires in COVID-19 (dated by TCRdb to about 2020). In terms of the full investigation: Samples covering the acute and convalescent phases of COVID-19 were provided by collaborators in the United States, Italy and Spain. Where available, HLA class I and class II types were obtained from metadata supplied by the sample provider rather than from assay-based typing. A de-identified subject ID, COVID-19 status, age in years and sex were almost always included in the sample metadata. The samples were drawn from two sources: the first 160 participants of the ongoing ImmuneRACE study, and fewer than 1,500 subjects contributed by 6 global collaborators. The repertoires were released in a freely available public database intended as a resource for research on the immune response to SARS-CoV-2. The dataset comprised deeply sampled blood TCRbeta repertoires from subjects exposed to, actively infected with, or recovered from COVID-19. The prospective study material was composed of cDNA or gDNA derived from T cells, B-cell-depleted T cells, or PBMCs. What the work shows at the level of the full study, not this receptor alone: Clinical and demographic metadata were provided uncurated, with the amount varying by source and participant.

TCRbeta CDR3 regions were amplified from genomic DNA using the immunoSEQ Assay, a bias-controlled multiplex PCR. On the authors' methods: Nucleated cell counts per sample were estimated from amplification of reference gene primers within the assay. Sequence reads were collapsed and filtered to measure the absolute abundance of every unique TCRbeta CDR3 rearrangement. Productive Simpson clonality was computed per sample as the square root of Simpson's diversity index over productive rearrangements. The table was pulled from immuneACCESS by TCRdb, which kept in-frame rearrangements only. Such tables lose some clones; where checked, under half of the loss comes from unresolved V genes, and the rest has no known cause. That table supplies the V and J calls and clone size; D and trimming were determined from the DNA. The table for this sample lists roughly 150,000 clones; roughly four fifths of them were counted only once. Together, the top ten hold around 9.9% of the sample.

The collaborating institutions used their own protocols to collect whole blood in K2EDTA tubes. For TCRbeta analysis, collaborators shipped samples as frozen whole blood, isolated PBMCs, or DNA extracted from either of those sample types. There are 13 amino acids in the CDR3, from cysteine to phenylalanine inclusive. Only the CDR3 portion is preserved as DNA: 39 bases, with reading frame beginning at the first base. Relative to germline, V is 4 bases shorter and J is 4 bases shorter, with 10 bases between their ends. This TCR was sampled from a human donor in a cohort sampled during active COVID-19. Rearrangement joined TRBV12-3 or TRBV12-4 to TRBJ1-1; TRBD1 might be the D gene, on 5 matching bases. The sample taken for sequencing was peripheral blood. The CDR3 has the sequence CASSSGLSTEAFF. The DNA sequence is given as TGTGCCAGCAGTTCGGGACTGAGCACTGAAGCTTTCTTT.